Sequencing of this TCR beta chain was carried out in a study of T-cell reconstitution after alpha-beta-depleted transplantation in children. Findings and caveats of the study: It was reported that alpha-beta T cells came from several hundred expanded graft clones (about two months after transplant). T-cell counts and diversity were attributed mostly to newly produced T cells one year after transplant. After transplant, high TCRbeta diversity at day 60 in some patients arose from surviving recipient T cells and thymic progenitors.

Notes on this clonotype: Its antigen is unidentified.

Unique molecular identifiers were built into the TCRbeta library. Via MiXCR, TCRdb re-called the PCR reads, giving one row per CDR3 protein. The table has almost 600,000 distinct CDR3 sequences, roughly a quarter seen once; the top ten hold 30% to 40%. The TCR was taken from a boy under two years old with Wiskott-Aldrich syndrome, due to receive a stem cell transplant. Source: PBMCs, taken before TCRalphabeta/CD19-depleted stem cell transplant.

The CDR3 coding sequence is TGTGCCAGCAGCGGGGGGACAGGGGCTCGGCGGGAGTACTACAATGAGCAGTTCTTC. Residues: CASSGGTGARREYYNEQFF. The chain carries TRBV11-1 and TRBJ2-1; 10 nucleotides match TRBD1. The CDR3 sequence is 19 residues long. CDR1 SGHAT and CDR2 FQDESV come from the germline V gene (reference sequence). V lost 5 bases and J lost 3; bases outside the gene matches: 16.